This is a list of T cell receptor beta chains from one sample in a study of OX40 agonist ivuxolimab in advanced cancers. Data came from immunoSEQ multiplex PCR; TCRdb stores just in-frame clones and leaves some out. This table has 80,000 to 100,000 clones, 70% to 90% appearing once. The sample consisted of CD4+ or CD8+ T cells sorted from blood, taken in a trial of the OX40 agonist ivuxolimab. The receptors originated from an adult with an advanced solid tumor such as melanoma, head and neck, liver or kidney cancer. The conserved cysteine and the conserved F or W are not part of the CDR3 here. Each record gives: V gene, CDR3 protein.

>TRBV9
ASSVSGGPDTEAF
>TRBV4-1
ASSPVSGGNPNEQF
>TRBV7-9
ASGYSNQPQH
>TRBV4-2
ASSQEKPTGEQY
>TRBV7-2
ASSFRYEQY
>TRBV11-3
ASSLDTSRGEQY
>TRBV11-2
ASSSHFPGARMNTGELF
>TRBV5-4
ASSRLTGTMETQY
>TRBV2
ASTWTADHTIY
>TRBV6-1
ASSEQGGYGANVLT
>TRBV11-3
ASSLRGPGAGGVDTQY
>TRBV19
ASSPLQERSGNTIY
>TRBV27
ASSPDLSYGYT
>TRBV30
AWSVVWGDTQY
>TRBV4-1
ASSQVPVSGYT
>TRBV10-1
ASSESGNTEAF
>TRBV2
ASSGGGVYGYT
>TRBV27
ASRRSGSYEQY
>TRBV5-6
ASWLQGGGAPRQF
>TRBV5-4
ASSLQGAGEQF
>TRBV6-1
ASSVRQGGQNTIY
>TRBV7-9
ASSLPRLNTEAF
>TRBV5-1
ASNPPESTDTQY
>TRBV11-1
ASSLYISRDFSYNEQF
>TRBV5-1
ASSLIWGAETQY
>TRBV30
AWVHPPGTLGYT
>TRBV6-6
ASSSRETPPYEQY
>TRBV7-9
ASSAGRGDEAF
>TRBV27
ASSLTGIPYEQY
>TRBV7-3
ASGNGESPLH
>TRBV5-1
ASSLARSGANVLT
>TRBV27
ASRDQAGNTDTQY
>TRBV29-1
SVGGGTDTQY
>TRBV5-4
ASSREVASADTQY
>TRBV30
AWQTAYGYT
>TRBV10-3
AISEFPGGSYNEQF
>TRBV10-3
AIGTDNQPQH
>TRBV5-4
ASSLGRDRHVNTEAF
>TRBV7-3
ASSPGDRDTGELF
>TRBV7-3
ASSFGNTEAF
>TRBV11-2
ASSPRRDRTYEQY
>TRBV29-1
SVQNTGELF
>TRBV6-6
ASSPPGQENEKLF
>TRBV4-1
ASSHTGVGSYNEQF
>TRBV30
AWTRAGGPKF
>TRBV19
ASSITGVNTGELF
>TRBV7-2
ASILGAF
>TRBV2
ASRAIDSGSTDTQY
>TRBV11-3
ASSLGFSNYGYT
>TRBV18
ASHDSFNYGYT
>TRBV14
ASSQDWGTSYTGELF
>TRBV19
ASSPGLVRGYQETQY
>TRBV14
ASSQDGPTQY
>TRBV14
ASSREQYDYGYT
>TRBV7-2
ASSLLGWGLRNNQPQH
>TRBV7-2
ASSLGGPGTTRTGELF
>TRBV11-1
ASSSHRVGTEAF
>TRBV13
ASSLEPSTGHGYT
>TRBV7-2
ASSLDGQGRTEAF